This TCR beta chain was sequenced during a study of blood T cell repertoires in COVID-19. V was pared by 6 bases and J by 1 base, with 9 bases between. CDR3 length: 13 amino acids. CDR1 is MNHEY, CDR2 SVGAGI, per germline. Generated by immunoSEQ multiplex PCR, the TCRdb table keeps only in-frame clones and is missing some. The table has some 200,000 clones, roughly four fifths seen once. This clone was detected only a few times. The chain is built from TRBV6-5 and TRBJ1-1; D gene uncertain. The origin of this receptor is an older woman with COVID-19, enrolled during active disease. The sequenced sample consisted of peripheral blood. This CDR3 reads CASSPTTNTEAFF. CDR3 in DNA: TGTGCCAGCAGCCCGACTACGAACACTGAAGCTTTCTTT.